This T cell receptor (beta chain) was observed in a study of T cell responses to AZD1222 COVID-19 vaccine. Study details: Second-dose groups at about 4 or about 12 weeks were pooled. Study results and caveats: Nearly half of unique spike-specific TCRs reportedly avoided B.1.351 and B.1.1.7 mutated regions.

This clone came up a few times. The antigen is not known. Trimming took 1 base from V and 2 from J, leaving 14 bases between them. Germline CDR1 MNHEY, CDR2 SVGAGI. The CDR3 is made up of 16 amino acids. Assay used: immunoSEQ multiplex PCR; TCRdb lists only in-frame clones, some missing. The sample shows over 100,000 clones, about 88% of them seen only once. The chain is built from TRBV6-5 and TRBJ1-2; no definite D call. Sequenced material: peripheral blood, taken on day 0 of AZD1222 vaccination. This TCR came from an adult in good health. CDR3: CASSYYRPGSNYGYTF. In DNA form, the CDR3 reads TGTGCCAGCAGTTACTACCGGCCGGGGTCGAACTATGGCTACACCTTC.